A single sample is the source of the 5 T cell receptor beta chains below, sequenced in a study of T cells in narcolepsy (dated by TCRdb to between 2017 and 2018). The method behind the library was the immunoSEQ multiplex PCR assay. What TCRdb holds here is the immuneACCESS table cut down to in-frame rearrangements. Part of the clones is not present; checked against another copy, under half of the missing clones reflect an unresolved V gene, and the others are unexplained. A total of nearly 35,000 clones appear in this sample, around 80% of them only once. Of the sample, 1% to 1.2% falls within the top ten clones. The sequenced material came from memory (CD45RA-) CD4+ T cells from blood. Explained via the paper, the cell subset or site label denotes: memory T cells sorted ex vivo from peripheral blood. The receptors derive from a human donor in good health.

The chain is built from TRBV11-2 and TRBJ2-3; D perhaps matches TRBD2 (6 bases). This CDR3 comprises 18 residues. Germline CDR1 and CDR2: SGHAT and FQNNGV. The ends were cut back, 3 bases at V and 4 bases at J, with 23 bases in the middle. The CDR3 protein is CASSFYGRRPTTPDTQYF. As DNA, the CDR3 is TGTGCCAGCAGCTTTTACGGGAGAAGGCCAACCACCCCAGATACGCAGTATTTT.

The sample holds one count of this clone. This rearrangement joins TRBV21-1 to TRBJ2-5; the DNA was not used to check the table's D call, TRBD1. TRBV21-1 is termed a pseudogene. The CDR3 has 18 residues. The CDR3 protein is CASSGHPPPGGCQETQYF. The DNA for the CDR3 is TGTGCCAGCAGCGGCCATCCCCCTCCAGGGGGGTGCCAAGAGACCCAGTACTTC.

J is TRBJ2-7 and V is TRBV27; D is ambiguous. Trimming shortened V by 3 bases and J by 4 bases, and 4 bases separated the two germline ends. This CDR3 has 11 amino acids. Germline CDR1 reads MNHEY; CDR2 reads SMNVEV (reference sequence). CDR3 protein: CASSFKYEQYF. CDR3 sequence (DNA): TGTGCCAGCAGTTTCAAGTACGAGCAGTACTTC.

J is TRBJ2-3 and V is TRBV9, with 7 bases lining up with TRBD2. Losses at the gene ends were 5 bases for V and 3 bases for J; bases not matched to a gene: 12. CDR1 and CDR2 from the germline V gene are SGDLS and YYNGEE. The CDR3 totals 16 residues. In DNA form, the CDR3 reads TGTGCCAGCAGTCCTGGGGGGAGGGCCAGGACAGATACGCAGTATTTT. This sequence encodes CASSPGGRARTDTQYF. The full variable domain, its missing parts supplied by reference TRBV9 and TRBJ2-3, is DSGVTQTPKHLITATGQRVTLRCSPRSGDLSVYWYQQSLDQGLQFLIQYYNGEERAKGNILERFSAQQFPDLHSELNLSSLELGDSALYFCASSPGGRARTDTQYFGPGTRLTVL.

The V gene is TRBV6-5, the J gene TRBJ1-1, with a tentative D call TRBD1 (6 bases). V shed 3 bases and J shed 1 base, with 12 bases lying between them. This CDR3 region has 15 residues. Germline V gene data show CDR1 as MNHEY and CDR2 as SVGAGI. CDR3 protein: CASSYFGGANTEAFF. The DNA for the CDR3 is TGTGCCAGCAGTTATTTTGGGGGCGCGAACACTGAAGCTTTCTTT.